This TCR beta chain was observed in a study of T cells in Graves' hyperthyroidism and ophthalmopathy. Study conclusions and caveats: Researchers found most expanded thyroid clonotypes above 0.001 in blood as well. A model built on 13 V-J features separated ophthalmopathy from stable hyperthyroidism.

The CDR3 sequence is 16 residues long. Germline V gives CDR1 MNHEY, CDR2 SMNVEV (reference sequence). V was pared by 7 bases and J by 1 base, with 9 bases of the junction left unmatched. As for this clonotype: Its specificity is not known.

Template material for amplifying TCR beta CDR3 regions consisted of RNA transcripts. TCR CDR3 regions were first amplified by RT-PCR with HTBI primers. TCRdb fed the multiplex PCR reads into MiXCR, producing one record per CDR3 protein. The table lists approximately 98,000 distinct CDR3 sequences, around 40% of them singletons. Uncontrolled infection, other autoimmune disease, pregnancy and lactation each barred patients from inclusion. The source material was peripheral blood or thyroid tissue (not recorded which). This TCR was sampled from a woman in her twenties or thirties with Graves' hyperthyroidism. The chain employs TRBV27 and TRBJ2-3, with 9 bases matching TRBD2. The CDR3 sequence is CASTWVAGVGTDTQYF. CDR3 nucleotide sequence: TGTGCCAGCACCTGGGTAGCGGGAGTTGGCACAGATACGCAGTATTTT.